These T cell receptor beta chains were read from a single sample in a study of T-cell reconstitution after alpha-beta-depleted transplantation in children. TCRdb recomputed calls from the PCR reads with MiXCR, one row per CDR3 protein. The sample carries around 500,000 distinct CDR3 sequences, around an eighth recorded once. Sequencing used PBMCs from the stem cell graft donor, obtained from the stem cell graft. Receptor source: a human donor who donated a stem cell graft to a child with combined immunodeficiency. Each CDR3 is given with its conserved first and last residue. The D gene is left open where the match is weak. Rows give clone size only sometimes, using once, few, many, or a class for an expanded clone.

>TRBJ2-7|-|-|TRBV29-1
CSVLRDTTSGEQYF
TGCAGCGTTCTCCGGGACACCACTTCTGGGGAGCAGTACTTC
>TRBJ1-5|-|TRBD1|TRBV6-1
CASSLNRGTGANQPQHF
TGTGCCAGCAGCCTCAACCGGGGGACAGGGGCCAATCAGCCCCAGCATTTT
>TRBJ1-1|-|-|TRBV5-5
CASSAQVGMDTEAFF
TGTGCCAGCAGCGCCCAAGTTGGGATGGACACTGAAGCTTTCTTT
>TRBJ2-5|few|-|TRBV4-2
CASSQDRAETQYF
TGTGCCAGCAGCCAAGATCGGGCTGAGACCCAGTACTTC
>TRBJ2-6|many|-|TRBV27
CASSLSPPYGSGANVLTF
TGTGCCAGCAGTTTATCCCCCCCCTACGGGTCTGGGGCCAACGTCCTGACTTTC
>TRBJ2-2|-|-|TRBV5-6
CASSLGGKGTGELFF
TGTGCCAGCAGCTTGGGGGGGAAAGGCACCGGGGAGCTGTTTTTT
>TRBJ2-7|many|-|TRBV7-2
CASSLGTSFYEQYF
TGTGCCAGCAGCTTGGGGACATCCTTCTACGAGCAGTACTTC
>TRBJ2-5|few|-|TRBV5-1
CASSLGDGIKETQYF
TGCGCCAGCAGCTTGGGAGACGGTATAAAAGAGACCCAGTACTTC
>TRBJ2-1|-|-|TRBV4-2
CASSLRQLTGGAFSASYNEQFF
TGTGCCAGCAGCCTTCGACAACTTACTGGGGGCGCATTTAGCGCTTCTTACAATGAGCAGTTCTTC
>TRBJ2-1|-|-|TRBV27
CASSGGAATMEQFF
TGTGCCAGCAGTGGGGGAGCCGCCACAATGGAGCAGTTCTTC
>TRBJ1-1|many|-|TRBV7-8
CASSLSTDEAFF
TGTGCCAGCAGCTTATCGACGGATGAAGCTTTCTTT
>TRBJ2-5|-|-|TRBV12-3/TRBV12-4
CASSGVQETQYF
TGTGCCAGCAGCGGGGTCCAAGAGACCCAGTACTTC
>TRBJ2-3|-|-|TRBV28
CASSPPDLLYTDTQYF
TGTGCCAGCAGCCCCCCGGACTTGCTCTACACAGATACGCAGTATTTT
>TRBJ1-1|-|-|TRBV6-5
CASSYSIGRANTEAFF
TGTGCCAGCAGTTACTCGATCGGCAGGGCAAACACTGAAGCTTTCTTT
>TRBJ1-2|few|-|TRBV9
CASSPSGASNYGYTF
TGTGCCAGCAGCCCGAGTGGGGCCTCTAACTATGGCTACACCTTC
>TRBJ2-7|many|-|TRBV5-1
CASSFYGTYEQYF
TGCGCCAGCAGCTTCTACGGGACCTACGAGCAGTACTTC
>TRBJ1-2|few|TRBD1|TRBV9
CASSTRQGPGYGYTF
TGTGCCAGCAGCACTCGACAGGGACCGGGCTATGGCTACACCTTC
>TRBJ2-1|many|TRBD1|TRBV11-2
CASTLDRGDEQFF
TGTGCCAGCACCCTGGACAGGGGCGATGAGCAGTTCTTC
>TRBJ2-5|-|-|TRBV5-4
CASSWGTLDSTQYF
TGTGCCAGCAGCTGGGGGACTTTGGACTCAACCCAGTACTTC
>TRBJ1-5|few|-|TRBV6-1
CASQRVEDQPQHF
TGTGCCAGCCAGCGGGTTGAAGATCAGCCCCAGCATTTT
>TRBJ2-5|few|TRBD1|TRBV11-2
CASSLRGSGDRGAETQYF
TGTGCCAGCAGCTTAAGGGGGAGTGGGGACAGAGGCGCGGAGACCCAGTACTTC
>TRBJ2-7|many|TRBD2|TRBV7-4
CASSSNPGLAFEQYF
TGTGCCAGCAGCTCAAACCCGGGACTAGCTTTTGAGCAGTACTTC
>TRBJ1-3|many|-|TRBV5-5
CASSSRVAGNTIYF
TGTGCCAGCAGCTCCAGGGTGGCTGGAAACACCATATATTTT
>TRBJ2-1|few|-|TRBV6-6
CASSYWSSEQFF
TGTGCCAGCAGTTACTGGTCCAGTGAGCAGTTCTTC
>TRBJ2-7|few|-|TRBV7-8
CASSSGLSIYEQYF
TGTGCCAGCAGCTCTGGACTCTCGATCTACGAGCAGTACTTC
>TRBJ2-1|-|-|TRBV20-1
CSARTPQQVFF
TGCAGTGCTAGAACACCCCAGCAGGTGTTCTTC
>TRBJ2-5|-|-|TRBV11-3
CASSLDRGIGETQYF
TGTGCCAGCAGCTTAGATCGGGGGATTGGTGAGACCCAGTACTTC
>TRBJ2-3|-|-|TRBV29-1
CSVEEGGARATQYF
TGCAGCGTTGAAGAGGGCGGGGCCAGGGCAACGCAGTATTTT
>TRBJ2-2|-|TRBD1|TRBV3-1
CASSQVPGQGTTGELFF
TGTGCCAGCAGCCAAGTACCAGGACAGGGTACTACCGGGGAGCTGTTTTTT
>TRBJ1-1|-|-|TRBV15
CATSREGWANTEAFF
TGTGCCACCAGCAGAGAGGGTTGGGCGAACACTGAAGCTTTCTTT
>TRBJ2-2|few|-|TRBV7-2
CASSLGASRVRVGELFF
TGTGCCAGCAGCTTGGGGGCTAGCCGGGTTCGTGTGGGGGAGCTGTTTTTT
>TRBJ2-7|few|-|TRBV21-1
CASSPQGGQGTYEQYF
TGTGCCAGCAGCCCCCAGGGGGGACAGGGCACCTACGAGCAGTACTTC
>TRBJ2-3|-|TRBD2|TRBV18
CASSEAGASDTQYF
TGTGCCAGCTCAGAGGCGGGAGCCTCAGATACGCAGTATTTT
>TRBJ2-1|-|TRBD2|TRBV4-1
CASSHEPGTSGTNEQFF
TGCGCCAGCAGCCACGAACCCGGGACTAGCGGCACCAATGAGCAGTTCTTC
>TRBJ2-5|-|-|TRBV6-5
CASSYSGTLKTQYF
TGTGCCAGCAGTTACTCGGGGACTTTGAAGACCCAGTACTTC
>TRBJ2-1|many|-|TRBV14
CAADRGQGKNEQFF
TGTGCCGCCGATAGAGGGCAGGGGAAGAATGAGCAGTTCTTC
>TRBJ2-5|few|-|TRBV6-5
CASSYPRPVPGETQYF
TGTGCCAGCAGTTACCCTCGCCCGGTCCCGGGGGAGACCCAGTACTTC
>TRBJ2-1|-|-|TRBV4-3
CASSQDKGGGQSNEQFF
TGCGCCAGCAGCCAAGATAAGGGGGGGGGCCAATCCAATGAGCAGTTCTTC
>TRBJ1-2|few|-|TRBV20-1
CSARAGQNYGYTF
TGCAGTGCTAGAGCAGGACAGAACTATGGCTACACCTTC
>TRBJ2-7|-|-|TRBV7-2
CASSLTLGRGWEQYF
TGTGCCAGCAGCTTAACGTTAGGGCGCGGTTGGGAGCAGTACTTC
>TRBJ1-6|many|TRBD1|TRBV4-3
CASSQTDRVNSPLHF
TGCGCCAGCAGCCAGACGGACAGGGTGAATTCACCCCTCCACTTT
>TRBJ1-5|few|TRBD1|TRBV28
CASSHGRTGAVQDQPQHF
TGTGCCAGCAGCCACGGTCGGACAGGGGCCGTTCAGGATCAGCCCCAGCATTTT
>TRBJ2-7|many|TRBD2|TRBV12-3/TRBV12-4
CASSFPSGGLDEQYF
TGTGCCAGCAGTTTCCCTAGCGGGGGGTTAGACGAGCAGTACTTC
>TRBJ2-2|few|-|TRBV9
CASSVREMGVRELFF
TGTGCCAGCAGCGTACGGGAAATGGGGGTCAGGGAGCTGTTTTTT
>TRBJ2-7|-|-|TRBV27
CASSLWAGDYEQYF
TGTGCCAGCAGTTTATGGGCAGGGGACTACGAGCAGTACTTC
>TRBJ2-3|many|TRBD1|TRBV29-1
CSVVKVQGVSGTDTQYF
TGCAGCGTTGTAAAAGTACAGGGGGTTTCGGGAACAGATACGCAGTATTTT
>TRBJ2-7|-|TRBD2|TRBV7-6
CASSFGGGEYEQYF
TGTGCCAGCAGCTTCGGCGGGGGGGAATACGAGCAGTACTTC
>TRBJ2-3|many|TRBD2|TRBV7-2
CASSLMGVAGADTQYF
TGTGCCAGCAGCTTAATGGGGGTTGCGGGGGCAGATACGCAGTATTTT
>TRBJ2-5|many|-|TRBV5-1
CASSFGVHETQYF
TGCGCCAGCAGCTTCGGTGTTCACGAGACCCAGTACTTC
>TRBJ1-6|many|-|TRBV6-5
CASSYSGGLDNSPLHF
TGTGCCAGCAGTTACTCGGGGGGGCTGGATAATTCACCCCTCCACTTT
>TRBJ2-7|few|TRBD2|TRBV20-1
CSTLAGGDYEQYF
TGCAGTACTTTAGCGGGAGGCGACTACGAGCAGTACTTC
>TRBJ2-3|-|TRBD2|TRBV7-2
CASSRVAGTDTQYF
TGTGCCAGCAGCCGAGTAGCGGGGACAGATACGCAGTATTTT
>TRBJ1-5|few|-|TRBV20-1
CSAKTVGAQPQHF
TGCAGTGCCAAAACCGTGGGTGCGCAGCCCCAGCATTTT